Listed below are T cell receptor beta chains from one sample, sequenced in a study of naive and memory T cell subsets. MiXCR, applied by TCRdb to the UMI-ligation and nested PCR reads, yields one record per CDR3 protein. Here the sample spans 130,000 to 150,000 distinct CDR3 sequences, 22% being singletons. Sequencing was done on a sample of naive CD4+ T cells from blood. Source of these receptors: a human donor in good health. The CDR3 runs from the conserved cysteine through the conserved F or W. A D gene is named only where the DNA matches it firmly. Size tells how often a clone was seen (once, few, many) or the class of an expanded clone, and some rows leave it out.

abundance: -; j_gene: TRBJ1-5; v_gene: TRBV6-2/TRBV6-3; d_gene: -; CDR3aa: CASSYYRNQPQRF; CDR3nt: TGTGCCAGCAGTTACTATCGGAATCAGCCCCAGCGTTTT
abundance: few; j_gene: TRBJ2-6; v_gene: TRBV27; d_gene: -; CDR3aa: CASSIQGPGANVLTF; CDR3nt: TGTGCCAGCAGTATACAGGGCCCTGGGGCCAACGTCCTGACTTTC
abundance: many; j_gene: TRBJ2-5; v_gene: TRBV7-6; d_gene: TRBD2; CDR3aa: CASSLVSGSRARETQYF; CDR3nt: TGTGCCAGCAGCTTAGTGAGCGGGAGCCGGGCCAGGGAGACCCAGTACTTC
abundance: few; j_gene: TRBJ1-5; v_gene: TRBV20-1; d_gene: -; CDR3aa: CSARQQGDQPQHF; CDR3nt: TGCAGTGCTAGACAACAGGGTGACCAGCCCCAGCATTTT
abundance: few; j_gene: TRBJ2-7; v_gene: TRBV5-1; d_gene: -; CDR3aa: CASSLVGGMSEQYF; CDR3nt: TGCGCCAGCAGCTTGGTCGGCGGGATGTCTGAGCAGTACTTC
abundance: -; j_gene: TRBJ2-5; v_gene: TRBV6-7; d_gene: -; CDR3aa: CANRRGQETQYF; CDR3nt: TGTGCCAACAGGAGGGGCCAAGAGACCCAGTACTTC
abundance: many; j_gene: TRBJ2-7; v_gene: TRBV12-3/TRBV12-4; d_gene: -; CDR3aa: CASSTRGEQYF; CDR3nt: TGTGCCAGCAGTACACGAGGCGAGCAGTACTTC
abundance: many; j_gene: TRBJ2-3; v_gene: TRBV29-1; d_gene: TRBD2; CDR3aa: CSTRTSGTTDTQYF; CDR3nt: TGCAGCACGCGGACTAGCGGGACCACAGATACGCAGTATTTT
abundance: -; j_gene: TRBJ1-1; v_gene: TRBV4-3; d_gene: -; CDR3aa: CASSQDFRNTEAFF; CDR3nt: TGCGCCAGCAGCCAAGATTTCAGGAACACTGAAGCTTTCTTT
abundance: many; j_gene: TRBJ2-1; v_gene: TRBV24-1; d_gene: -; CDR3aa: CATSDPLGTSLSEQFF; CDR3nt: TGTGCCACCAGTGATCCACTCGGGACGAGCCTGTCTGAGCAGTTCTTC
abundance: few; j_gene: TRBJ2-4; v_gene: TRBV28; d_gene: -; CDR3aa: CASSSRGTLTGNIQYF; CDR3nt: TGTGCCAGCAGTTCTCGGGGGACACTCACCGGGAACATTCAGTACTTC
abundance: -; j_gene: TRBJ1-2; v_gene: TRBV5-1; d_gene: -; CDR3aa: CASSFEGIDGYTF; CDR3nt: TGCGCCAGCAGCTTCGAGGGGATCGATGGCTACACCTTC
abundance: many; j_gene: TRBJ2-5; v_gene: TRBV11-2; d_gene: TRBD2; CDR3aa: CASTSLAGGVQETQYF; CDR3nt: TGTGCCAGCACCTCTCTAGCGGGAGGGGTCCAAGAGACCCAGTACTTC
abundance: few; j_gene: TRBJ2-3; v_gene: TRBV4-1; d_gene: -; CDR3aa: CASSQILYRAGHNTDTQYF; CDR3nt: TGCGCCAGCAGCCAGATTTTATACAGAGCGGGACATAACACAGATACGCAGTATTTT
abundance: -; j_gene: TRBJ1-1; v_gene: TRBV14; d_gene: -; CDR3aa: CASSQALGGRATEAFF; CDR3nt: TGTGCCAGCAGCCAAGCCCTGGGAGGGCGGGCCACTGAAGCTTTCTTT
abundance: few; j_gene: TRBJ1-5; v_gene: TRBV28; d_gene: -; CDR3aa: CASSLLGSNQPQHF; CDR3nt: TGTGCCAGCAGTTTATTAGGTAGCAATCAGCCCCAGCATTTT
abundance: -; j_gene: TRBJ2-1; v_gene: TRBV19; d_gene: TRBD2; CDR3aa: CASSIQAQRGHEQFF; CDR3nt: TGTGCCAGTAGTATTCAGGCCCAGCGGGGTCATGAGCAGTTCTTC
abundance: -; j_gene: TRBJ1-5; v_gene: TRBV5-1; d_gene: -; CDR3aa: CASSPTGQVEQPQHF; CDR3nt: TGCGCCAGCAGCCCAACAGGACAAGTCGAGCAGCCCCAGCATTTT
abundance: few; j_gene: TRBJ1-4; v_gene: TRBV29-1; d_gene: -; CDR3aa: CSVETGREEKLFF; CDR3nt: TGCAGCGTTGAGACCGGACGAGAGGAAAAACTGTTTTTT
abundance: -; j_gene: TRBJ2-1; v_gene: TRBV9; d_gene: TRBD2; CDR3aa: CASSGPRLAGYNEQFF; CDR3nt: TGTGCCAGCAGCGGGCCGCGACTAGCGGGGTACAATGAGCAGTTCTTC
abundance: -; j_gene: TRBJ1-5; v_gene: TRBV6-5; d_gene: TRBD1; CDR3aa: CASRDRNSNQPQHF; CDR3nt: TGTGCCAGCAGGGACAGGAATAGCAATCAGCCCCAGCATTTT
abundance: few; j_gene: TRBJ2-5; v_gene: TRBV24-1; d_gene: -; CDR3aa: CATSDPGTPQETQYF; CDR3nt: TGTGCCACCAGTGATCCCGGGACACCTCAAGAGACCCAGTACTTC
abundance: -; j_gene: TRBJ2-4; v_gene: TRBV5-1; d_gene: -; CDR3aa: CASSLVEGGQNIQYF; CDR3nt: TGCGCCAGCAGCTTGGTGGAGGGAGGCCAAAACATTCAGTACTTC
abundance: -; j_gene: TRBJ1-2; v_gene: TRBV5-1; d_gene: -; CDR3aa: CASSLALIEGRGYTF; CDR3nt: TGCGCCAGCAGCTTGGCCCTTATCGAGGGCAGGGGCTACACCTTC
abundance: few; j_gene: TRBJ1-5; v_gene: TRBV15; d_gene: -; CDR3aa: CATSREGQKPQHF; CDR3nt: TGTGCCACCAGCAGAGAAGGGCAGAAGCCCCAGCATTTT
abundance: few; j_gene: TRBJ1-2; v_gene: TRBV6-2/TRBV6-3; d_gene: -; CDR3aa: CASSFGPTLKHGYTF; CDR3nt: TGTGCCAGCAGTTTCGGCCCGACCCTGAAACATGGCTACACCTTC
abundance: once; j_gene: TRBJ1-2; v_gene: TRBV28; d_gene: TRBD1; CDR3aa: CASSLWTGDYGYTF; CDR3nt: TGTGCCAGCAGTCTATGGACAGGGGACTATGGCTACACCTTC
abundance: -; j_gene: TRBJ2-3; v_gene: TRBV5-1; d_gene: TRBD2; CDR3aa: CASSPRTSGNSDTQYF; CDR3nt: TGCGCCAGCAGCCCTAGGACTAGCGGGAACTCAGATACGCAGTATTTT
abundance: few; j_gene: TRBJ2-7; v_gene: TRBV29-1; d_gene: TRBD2; CDR3aa: CSVDAATSGYEQYF; CDR3nt: TGCAGCGTAGACGCCGCGACTAGCGGCTACGAGCAGTACTTC
abundance: few; j_gene: TRBJ1-1; v_gene: TRBV19; d_gene: TRBD1; CDR3aa: CASSPGTGGRLWTEAFF; CDR3nt: TGTGCCAGTAGTCCCGGGACAGGGGGCCGGTTATGGACTGAAGCTTTCTTT
abundance: few; j_gene: TRBJ2-4; v_gene: TRBV3-1; d_gene: TRBD1; CDR3aa: CASSQFLRDRKNIQYF; CDR3nt: TGTGCCAGCAGCCAATTCCTCCGGGACAGAAAAAACATTCAGTACTTC
abundance: -; j_gene: TRBJ2-5; v_gene: TRBV15; d_gene: -; CDR3aa: CATSRSGRETQYF; CDR3nt: TGTGCCACCAGCAGATCAGGGAGGGAGACCCAGTACTTC
abundance: many; j_gene: TRBJ2-7; v_gene: TRBV29-1; d_gene: TRBD1; CDR3aa: CSVRTGPYEQYF; CDR3nt: TGCAGCGTTAGGACAGGACCCTACGAGCAGTACTTC
abundance: -; j_gene: TRBJ2-6; v_gene: TRBV29-1; d_gene: -; CDR3aa: CSVDGGPGANVLTF; CDR3nt: TGCAGCGTTGATGGGGGGCCTGGGGCCAACGTCCTGACTTTC
abundance: few; j_gene: TRBJ1-1; v_gene: TRBV29-1; d_gene: -; CDR3aa: CSVSPFTSSQAFF; CDR3nt: TGCAGCGTTAGCCCCTTCACATCTTCCCAAGCTTTCTTT
abundance: many; j_gene: TRBJ2-7; v_gene: TRBV12-3/TRBV12-4; d_gene: -; CDR3aa: CASSFEISRSEQYF; CDR3nt: TGTGCCAGCAGTTTTGAGATAAGCAGGAGCGAGCAGTACTTC
abundance: -; j_gene: TRBJ1-2; v_gene: TRBV11-2; d_gene: -; CDR3aa: CASRQFGGYGYTF; CDR3nt: TGTGCCAGCAGACAATTCGGCGGCTATGGCTACACCTTC
abundance: few; j_gene: TRBJ2-3; v_gene: TRBV20-1; d_gene: TRBD1; CDR3aa: CSAPPGQGTDTQYF; CDR3nt: TGCAGTGCACCGCCGGGACAGGGCACAGATACGCAGTATTTT
abundance: few; j_gene: TRBJ2-1; v_gene: TRBV14; d_gene: -; CDR3aa: CASSQDILISDSSEQFF; CDR3nt: TGTGCCAGCAGCCAAGATATACTAATATCTGACTCAAGTGAGCAGTTCTTC
abundance: -; j_gene: TRBJ2-1; v_gene: TRBV5-1; d_gene: TRBD2; CDR3aa: CASSQTSNSYNEQFF; CDR3nt: TGCGCCAGCAGCCAGACTAGCAACTCCTACAATGAGCAGTTCTTC
abundance: many; j_gene: TRBJ2-1; v_gene: TRBV19; d_gene: TRBD2; CDR3aa: CASRIGTSGNYNEQFF; CDR3nt: TGTGCCAGTAGAATCGGGACTAGCGGAAACTACAATGAGCAGTTCTTC
abundance: -; j_gene: TRBJ1-1; v_gene: TRBV9; d_gene: -; CDR3aa: CASSVVGTTEAFF; CDR3nt: TGTGCCAGCAGCGTAGTTGGCACGACTGAAGCTTTCTTT
abundance: few; j_gene: TRBJ1-2; v_gene: TRBV6-2/TRBV6-3; d_gene: -; CDR3aa: CASKTAAYGYTF; CDR3nt: TGTGCCAGCAAGACAGCAGCCTATGGCTACACCTTC